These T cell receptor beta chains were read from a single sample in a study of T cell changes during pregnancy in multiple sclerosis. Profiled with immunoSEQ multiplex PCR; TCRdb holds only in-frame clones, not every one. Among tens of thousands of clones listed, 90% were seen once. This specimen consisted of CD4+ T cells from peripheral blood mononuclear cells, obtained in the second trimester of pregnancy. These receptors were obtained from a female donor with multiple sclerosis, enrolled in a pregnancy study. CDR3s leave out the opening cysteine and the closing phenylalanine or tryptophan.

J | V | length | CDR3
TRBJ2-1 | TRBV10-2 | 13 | ASRPGTSSYNEQF
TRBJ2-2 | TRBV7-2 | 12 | ASSLQVNTGELF
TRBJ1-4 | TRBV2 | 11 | ASSFRGDEKLF
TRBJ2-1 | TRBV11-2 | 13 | ASRPNRLTYNEQF
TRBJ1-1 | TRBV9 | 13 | ASSEAWTGIGEAF
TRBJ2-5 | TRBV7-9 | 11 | ASSLASQETQY
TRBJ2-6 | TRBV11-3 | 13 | ASFEGSRGANVLT
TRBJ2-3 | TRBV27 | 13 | ASRIGQGHTDTQY
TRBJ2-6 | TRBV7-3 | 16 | ASSLTPGIPSGANVLT
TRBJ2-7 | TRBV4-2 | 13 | ASSQGPSSSYEQY
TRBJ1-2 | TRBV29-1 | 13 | SAQTGGTANYGYT
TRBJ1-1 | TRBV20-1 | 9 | SAAQGTEAF
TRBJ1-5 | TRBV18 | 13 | ASSTEALGNQPQH
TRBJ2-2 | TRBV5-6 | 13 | ASSFRDSPWGELF
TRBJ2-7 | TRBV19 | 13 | ASSPLAGGLYEQY
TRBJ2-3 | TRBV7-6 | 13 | ASLTSGVSTDTQY
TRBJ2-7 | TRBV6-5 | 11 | ASSYRTEGEQY
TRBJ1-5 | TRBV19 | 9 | ASMQGLTQH
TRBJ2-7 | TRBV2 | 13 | ASSGTSGRSYEQY
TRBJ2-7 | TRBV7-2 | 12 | ASSLGRATYEQY
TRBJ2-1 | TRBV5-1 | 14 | ASSLPGAGAYNEQF
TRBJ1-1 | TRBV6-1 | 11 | ASRGQGAFGAF
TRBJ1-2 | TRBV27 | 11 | ASSFTWADGYT
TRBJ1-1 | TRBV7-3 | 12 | ASSLGGVNTEAF
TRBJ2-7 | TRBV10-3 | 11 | AISRQGADEQY
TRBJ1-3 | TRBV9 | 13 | ASSLSGGQGNTIY
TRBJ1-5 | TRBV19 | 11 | ASSTQGDQPQH
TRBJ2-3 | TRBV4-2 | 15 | ASSLRVPASGTDTQY
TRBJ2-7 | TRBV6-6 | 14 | ASSYSTTSGTYEQY
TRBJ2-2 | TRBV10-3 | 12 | AISRGGSTGELF
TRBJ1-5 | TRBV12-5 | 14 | ASGLGRTGANQPQH
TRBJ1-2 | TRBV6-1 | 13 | ASSVDRGQGYGYT
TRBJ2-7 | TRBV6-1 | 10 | ASSGLLYEQY
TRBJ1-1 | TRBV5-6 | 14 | ASSQGWAKLNTEAF
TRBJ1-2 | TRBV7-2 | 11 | ASSPRQGAGYT
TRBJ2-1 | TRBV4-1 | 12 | ASSQEGQLNEQF
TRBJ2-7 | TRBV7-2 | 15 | ASSSLTLRDRKEGQY
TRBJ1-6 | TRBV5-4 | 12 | ASSAGQVRSPFH
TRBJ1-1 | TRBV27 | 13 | ASSLYPGMNTEAF
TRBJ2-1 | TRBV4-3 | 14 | ASSHGGGRSYNEQF
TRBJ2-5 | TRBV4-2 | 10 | ASSQDRETQY
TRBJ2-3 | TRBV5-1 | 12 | ASVRGSSTDTQY
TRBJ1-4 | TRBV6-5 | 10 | ASSPGGEKLF
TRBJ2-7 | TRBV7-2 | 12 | ASSSRGFSYEQY
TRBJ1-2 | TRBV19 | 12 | ASSIGGTGAGYT
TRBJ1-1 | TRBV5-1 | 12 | ASSSVGMNTEAF
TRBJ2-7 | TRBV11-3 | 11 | ASSSGTVNEQY
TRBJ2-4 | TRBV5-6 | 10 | ASSLGRSVLY
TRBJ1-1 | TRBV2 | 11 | AGSGGMNTEAF
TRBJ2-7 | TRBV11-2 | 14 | ASSLDHGAGRYEQY
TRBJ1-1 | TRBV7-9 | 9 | AGGVDTEAF
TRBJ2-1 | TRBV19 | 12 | ASSRQGVYNEQF
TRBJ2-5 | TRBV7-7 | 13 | ASSSSGGAGKTQY
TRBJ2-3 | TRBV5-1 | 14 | ASSLGTSVPTDTQY
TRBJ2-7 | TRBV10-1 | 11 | ASRVAGDFEQY
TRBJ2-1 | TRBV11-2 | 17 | ASSLETMLAGRSINEQF
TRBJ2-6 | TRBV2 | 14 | ASTGQGSSGANVLT
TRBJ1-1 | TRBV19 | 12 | ASSIRGPNTEAF
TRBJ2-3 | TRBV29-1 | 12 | SVGGTGVSDTQY
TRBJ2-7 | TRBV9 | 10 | ASSNSFYEQY